The 28 T cell receptor beta chains reported below all come from one sample, sequenced in a study of blood T cell repertoires in COVID-19. Produced via immunoSEQ multiplex PCR; TCRdb's table is partial and in-frame only. The table has roughly 230,000 clones, 75% to 85% seen once. The sequenced sample was peripheral blood. The receptors shown here come from a man aged 50-59 years with COVID-19, enrolled during active disease.

The V call is TRBV3-1 (or the pseudogene TRBV3-2), the J call TRBJ2-2; D gene ambiguous. Trimming cost V 0 bases and J 2 bases, with 4 bases left between them. This CDR3 region has 14 residues. Per the germline V gene, CDR1 is LGHDT and CDR2 is YNNKEL (reference sequence). The CDR3 nucleotides are TGTGCCAGCAGCCAAGAGACAAACACCGGGGAGCTGTTTTTT. Protein sequence: CASSQETNTGELFF.

The chain is built from TRBV4-2 and TRBJ1-2, with D possibly matching TRBD1 (5 bases). Germline values: CDR1 LGHNA, CDR2 YNFKEQ. This CDR3 spans 16 amino acids. Trimming stripped 1 base from V and 6 bases from J, with 18 bases between. DNA of the CDR3: TGTGCCAGCAGCCAAGGTACGGGGGGAGACGGAGATGGCTACACCTTC. Protein product: CASSQGTGGDGDGYTF.

The chain is built from TRBV7-3 and TRBJ1-6, with 7 bases fitting TRBD1. The germline V gene has CDR1 SGHTA and CDR2 FQGTGA. The CDR3 covers 14 residues. With V trimmed by 2 bases and J by 6 bases, 1 base remained unmatched. CDR3 sequence (DNA): TGTGCCAGCAGCTTAGAGGGGGCTAATTCACCCCTCCACTTT. It encodes CASSLEGANSPLHF.

J is TRBJ2-1 and V is TRBV18, with D perhaps TRBD2 (7 bases). Germline CDR1 reads KGHSH; CDR2 reads LQKENI. The V gene lost 3 bases and the J gene lost 2 bases, with 17 bases spanning the gap. This CDR3 comprises 17 residues. CDR3 residues: CASSPTFGGGTYNEQFF. The CDR3 region has the DNA TGTGCCAGCTCACCGACTTTTGGCGGGGGCACCTACAATGAGCAGTTCTTC.

The chain links TRBV6-6 to TRBJ2-7, with TRBD1 matching 7 bases. The CDR3 covers 12 residues. V shed 5 bases and J 2 bases; nucleotides not matched to a gene: 0. Looked up from germline, CDR1 is MNHNY and CDR2 is SVGAGI (reference sequence). The CDR3 reads CASSGTAYEQYF. The CDR3, as DNA: TGTGCCAGCAGTGGGACAGCCTACGAGCAGTACTTC.

The rearrangement joins TRBV6-4 to TRBJ2-7, with 7 bases fitting TRBD2. The CDR3 is 15 residues long. J gave up 4 bases and V 0 bases, and 6 bases lay outside the gene matches. Per the germline V gene, CDR1 is MRHNA and CDR2 is SNTAGT. CDR3 protein: CASSDSRGISYEQYF. The CDR3 bases are TGTGCCAGCAGTGACTCGCGGGGGATATCGTACGAGCAGTACTTC.

This clone was seen a single time. The chain joins TRBV2 to TRBJ2-7, with 8 nucleotides matching TRBD1. Trimming took 2 bases from V and 0 from J; bases not matched to a gene: 12. The CDR3 spans 18 residues. Per germline, CDR1 SNHLY and CDR2 FYNNEI. This CDR3 reads CASSEYANMDRDSYEQYF. The CDR3 DNA is TGTGCCAGCAGTGAATATGCAAATATGGACAGGGACTCCTACGAGCAGTACTTC.

V and J are TRBV6-5 and TRBJ2-4, with TRBD2 as a possible D gene (6 bases). The CDR3 is made up of 12 amino acids. V dropped 4 bases and J dropped 9 bases, with 10 bases sitting between them. The V gene's germline CDR1 is MNHEY and CDR2 SVGAGI. This chain's CDR3 is CASSSGRGIQYF. DNA for the CDR3: TGTGCCAGCAGTTCGGGGCGGGGCATTCAGTACTTC.

This chain uses TRBV9 with TRBJ2-1, with D possibly being TRBD2 (7 bases). The CDR3 runs to 15 residues. V shed 0 bases and J shed 10 bases, with 17 bases lying between them. CDR1 and CDR2 from the germline V gene are SGDLS and YYNGEE. The CDR3 nucleotides read TGTGCCAGCAGCGTAGATATGGGGGGGCCAGTGGAGCAGTTCTTC. This sequence encodes CASSVDMGGPVEQFF.

This clone was counted many times. J is TRBJ1-2 and V is TRBV7-2; TRBD1 matches at 8 bases. Germline loops: CDR1 SGHTA, CDR2 FQGNSA. The V and J ends lost 5 bases and 4 bases, in that order; junction bases with no gene match: 12. CDR3 length equals 16 residues. CDR3 sequence (DNA): TGTGCCAGCAGCCGTCAAGGACAGGGCCTTACCTATGGCTACACCTTC. Its translation is CASSRQGQGLTYGYTF.

This sequence joins TRBV19 and TRBJ2-5; the match to TRBD2 covers 15 bases. CDR3 length: 20 residues. V gave up 6 bases and J gave up 5 bases; unmatched junction bases: 19. The V gene's germline CDR1 is LNHDA and CDR2 SQIVND (reference sequence). Written as DNA, the CDR3 is TGTGCCAGTAGCCATAGATCGCCTGGACTAGCGGGGGGGCCCGAGGAGACCCAGTACTTC. Protein product: CASSHRSPGLAGGPEETQYF. Filled out from reference TRBV19 and TRBJ2-5, the complete variable domain reads DGGITQSPKYLFRKEGQNVTLSCEQNLNHDAMYWYRQDPGQGLRLIYYSQIVNDFQKGDIAEGYSVSREKKESFPLTVTSAQKNPTAFYLCASSHRSPGLAGGPEETQYFGPGTRLLVL.

CDR3 in amino acids: CATNSGYRNQPQHF. CDR3 DNA: TGTGCCACCAACTCAGGGTATCGCAATCAGCCCCAGCATTTT. V and J are TRBV24-1 and TRBJ1-5, with TRBD1 as a possible D gene (5 bases). V shed 8 bases and J shed 2 bases, with 12 bases lying between them. Per the germline V gene, CDR1 is KGHDR and CDR2 is SFDVKD. There are 14 residues in the CDR3.

The genes are TRBV16 and TRBJ2-2, with 10 positions matching TRBD1. This CDR3 has 16 residues. J lost 5 bases, V lost 3 bases, and 6 bases had no gene match. Germline-derived CDR1 and CDR2 are KGHSY and FQNENV. In nucleotides, the CDR3 is TGTGCCAGCAGCCAGCGGCGGACAGGGGGTACCGGGGAGCTGTTTTTT. The encoded protein is CASSQRRTGGTGELFF.

V is TRBV3-1 (or the pseudogene TRBV3-2) and J is TRBJ2-7; a weak D match, TRBD2 (7 bases). The germline V gene encodes CDR1 LGHDT and CDR2 YNNKEL (reference sequence). V shed 4 bases and J shed 4 bases, with 20 bases lying between them. CDR3 length: 16 amino acids. This CDR3 reads CASSRLRGASGYEQYF. CDR3 coding DNA: TGTGCCAGCAGCCGTCTCCGGGGGGCAAGCGGGTACGAGCAGTACTTC.

Only a few counts were recorded for this clone. The chain carries TRBV2 and TRBJ2-5, with 8 bases lining up with TRBD2. The germline V gene encodes CDR1 SNHLY and CDR2 FYNNEI. The CDR3 consists of 14 residues. The trim removed 6 bases at V and 5 bases at J, leaving 8 bases unmatched. This CDR3 is CASSPILAGETQYF. CDR3 sequence (DNA): TGTGCCAGCAGCCCAATTTTAGCGGGGGAGACCCAGTACTTC. The entire variable domain, with the rest obtained from reference TRBV2 and TRBJ2-5, is as follows: EPEVTQTPSHQVTQMGQEVILRCVPISNHLYFYWYRQILGQKVEFLVSFYNNEISEKSEIFDDQFSVERPDGSNFTLKIRSTKLEDSAMYFCASSPILAGETQYFGPGTRLLVL.

This chain links TRBV2 with TRBJ2-5, with TRBD2 as a possible D gene (7 bases). The CDR3 totals 14 residues. The ends were cut back, 3 bases at V and 5 bases at J, with 13 bases in the middle. Per germline, CDR1 SNHLY and CDR2 FYNNEI. CDR3 in amino acids: CASSDEGGPETQYF. The DNA for the CDR3 is TGTGCCAGCAGTGACGAGGGGGGGCCGGAGACCCAGTACTTC.

About this clone: Other nucleotide sequences in the sample specify the same CDR3. The CDR3 loop is CASSRQGRYEQYF. The CDR3 DNA reads as TGTGCCAGCAGCCGGCAGGGGCGCTACGAGCAGTACTTC. The rearrangement uses TRBV3-1 (or the pseudogene TRBV3-2) and TRBJ2-7; D may be TRBD1 (6 bases). The CDR3 extends over 13 amino acids. Germline V gives CDR1 LGHDT, CDR2 YNNKEL (reference sequence). V lost 4 bases and J lost 3, with 10 bases in between.

The V call is TRBV13, the J call TRBJ2-3; D call uncertain. The CDR3 runs to 15 residues. CDR1 and CDR2 (germline): PRHDT, FYEKMQ (reference sequence). Deletions cut 0 bases from V and 0 bases from J, with 7 bases between. The CDR3 is CASSLGLFSTDTQYF. In DNA form, the CDR3 reads TGTGCCAGCAGCTTAGGACTGTTTAGCACAGATACGCAGTATTTT.

The chain recombines TRBV30 with TRBJ2-7; 9 bases align to TRBD1. V trimming: 1 base; J trimming: 5 bases; junction bases outside the gene matches: 12. From germline, CDR1 is GTSNPN and CDR2 SVGIG (reference sequence). The CDR3 length is 16 residues. CDR3 sequence reads: CAWSATGQGFPHEQYF. The DNA for the CDR3 is TGTGCCTGGAGTGCCACGGGACAGGGTTTCCCCCACGAGCAGTACTTC.

The rearrangement joins TRBV5-1 to TRBJ1-5; D is possibly TRBD1 (5 bases). V lost 6 bases and J 4 bases, leaving 11 bases between the germline ends. CDR1 is SGHRS, CDR2 YFSETQ, per germline. The length of the CDR3 is 13 residues. CDR3 sequence reads: CASKRDGNQPQHF. The CDR3 nucleotides are TGCGCCAGCAAGCGGGACGGTAATCAGCCCCAGCATTTT.

The chain recombines TRBV19 with TRBJ2-3; 8 nucleotides align to TRBD2. The CDR3 consists of 16 residues. The ends lost 7 bases at V and 2 bases at J; junction bases unmatched: 11. The germline V gene has CDR1 LNHDA and CDR2 SQIVND (reference sequence). The CDR3 loop reads CASNSRPTSDTDTQYF. The CDR3 DNA follows: TGTGCCAGTAACTCTCGCCCGACTAGCGACACAGATACGCAGTATTTT.

CDR3 DNA: TGCAGTGCTAGTTGGGGGGGTGGAAAGACCCAGTACTTC. This encodes CSASWGGGKTQYF. The rearrangement uses TRBV20-1 and TRBJ2-5; 7 bases fit TRBD2. The germline V gene has CDR1 DFQATT and CDR2 SNEGSKA (reference sequence). The CDR3 runs to 13 residues. V gave up 3 bases and J gave up 6 bases; unmatched junction bases: 7.

V and J are TRBV6-2 or TRBV6-3 and TRBJ2-1; TRBD1 is a possible D gene (6 bases). The germline CDR1 and CDR2 sequences are MNHEY and SVGEGT. The CDR3 sequence is 14 residues long. V lost 4 bases to trimming and J lost 5 bases, with 12 bases between them. The CDR3 coding sequence is TGTGCCAGCAGTTCACTACAGGGCCACAATGAGCAGTTCTTC. Translating gives CASSSLQGHNEQFF.

Written as DNA, the CDR3 is TGTGCCAGCAGGCAGGGGAACGGTGAAGCTTTCTTT. This sequence encodes CASRQGNGEAFF. The genes are TRBV12-3 or TRBV12-4 and TRBJ1-1; D is perhaps TRBD1 (6 bases). CDR3 length: 12 residues. V was clipped by 6 bases and J by 7 bases, with 12 bases between them.

V and J are TRBV28 and TRBJ1-2; the match to TRBD1 covers 10 bases. CDR1 and CDR2 from the germline V gene are MDHEN and SYDVKM. V was clipped by 5 bases and J by 5 bases; unmatched bases: 5. This CDR3 has 14 amino acids. CDR3 sequence: CASSRTGGNYGYTF. The CDR3 region has the DNA TGTGCCAGCAGTCGGACAGGGGGAAATTATGGCTACACCTTC.

The V and J genes are TRBV6-1 and TRBJ2-5; 7 bases fit TRBD1. This CDR3 contains 13 residues. J lost 5 bases, V lost 3 bases, and 3 bases had no gene match. Germline loops: CDR1 MNHNS, CDR2 SASEGT. CDR3 loop: CASSDGTEETQYF. As DNA, the CDR3 is TGTGCCAGCAGTGACGGGACAGAGGAGACCCAGTACTTC.

This clone has just one count. The chain combines TRBV5-8 with TRBJ2-7; 9 bases line up with TRBD1. This CDR3 contains 14 residues. V lost 4 bases and J lost 1; bases outside the gene matches: 3. The V gene's germline CDR1 is SGHTS and CDR2 YDEGEE. CDR3 in DNA: TGTGCCAGCAGCACCGGGACAGGGTCCTACGAGCAGTACTTC. As protein: CASSTGTGSYEQYF.

This sequence joins TRBV11-3 and TRBJ2-5; 7 nucleotides align to TRBD2. From germline, CDR1 is SGHNT and CDR2 YENEEA. The CDR3 contains 13 residues. V was pared by 5 bases and J by 3 bases, with 3 bases of the junction left unmatched. The CDR3 nucleotides are TGTGCCAGCAGCAAGCGGGGCGAAGAGACCCAGTACTTC. It encodes CASSKRGEETQYF.